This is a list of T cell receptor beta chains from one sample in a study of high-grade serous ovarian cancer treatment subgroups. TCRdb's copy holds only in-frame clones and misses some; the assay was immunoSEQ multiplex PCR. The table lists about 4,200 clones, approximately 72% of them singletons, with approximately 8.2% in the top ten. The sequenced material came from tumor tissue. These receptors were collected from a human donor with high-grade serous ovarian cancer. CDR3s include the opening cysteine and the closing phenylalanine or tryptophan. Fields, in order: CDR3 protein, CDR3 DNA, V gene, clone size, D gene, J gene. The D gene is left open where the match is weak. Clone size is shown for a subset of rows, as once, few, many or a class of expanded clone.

CASSFYVGGLAEEQYF | TGTGCCAGCAGCTTCTATGTTGGGGGACTAGCGGAAGAGCAGTACTTC | TRBV5-8 | - | TRBD2 | TRBJ2-7
CAWSRPNGNQPQHF | TGTGCCTGGAGTAGACCCAATGGCAATCAGCCCCAGCATTTT | TRBV30 | - | - | TRBJ1-5
CASSPSPGQGTRYEQYF | TGTGCCAGCAGTCCTTCACCGGGACAGGGAACTCGCTACGAGCAGTACTTC | TRBV28 | once | TRBD1 | TRBJ2-7
CASSVSADETQYF | TGTGCCAGCAGCGTGTCGGCGGACGAGACCCAGTACTTC | TRBV9 | - | - | TRBJ2-5
CASRTIPGNTIYF | TGTGCCAGCAGGACCATTCCTGGAAACACCATATATTTT | TRBV6-5 | few | - | TRBJ1-3
CASTQGRGGGEAFF | TGTGCCAGCACCCAGGGTCGGGGAGGTGGTGAAGCTTTCTTT | TRBV6-5 | - | - | TRBJ1-1
CASSPGGFDTQYF | TGTGCCAGCAGCCCGGGGGGTTTCGATACGCAGTATTTT | TRBV11-2 | - | TRBD2 | TRBJ2-3
CASSLTGTGAGELFF | TGTGCCAGTAGCCTAACCGGGACAGGGGCCGGGGAGCTGTTTTTT | TRBV19 | few | TRBD1 | TRBJ2-2
CASSLHIRGYEQYF | TGTGCCAGCAGCCTCCACATCAGGGGCTACGAGCAGTACTTC | TRBV5-5 | few | - | TRBJ2-7
CASSVLAGEPYTGELFF | TGTGCCAGCAGCGTACTAGCGGGGGAACCCTACACCGGGGAGCTGTTTTTT | TRBV9 | few | TRBD2 | TRBJ2-2
CASCQTKNIQYF | TGTGCCAGCTGCCAGACCAAAAACATTCAGTACTTC | TRBV2 | - | - | TRBJ2-4
CASSESQRGGTQYF | TGTGCCAGCAGTGAAAGTCAGCGGGGGGGTACGCAGTATTTT | TRBV2 | - | TRBD2 | TRBJ2-3
CASSLEGTGPYEQYF | TGCGCCAGCAGCTTGGAGGGGACAGGGCCCTACGAGCAGTACTTC | TRBV5-1 | - | TRBD1 | TRBJ2-7
CAISDGTSGVYEQYF | TGTGCCATCAGTGATGGGACTAGCGGGGTCTACGAGCAGTACTTC | TRBV10-3 | - | TRBD2 | TRBJ2-7
CASSPRDGAFRAFF | TGCGCCAGCAGCCCCAGGGACGGGGCTTTCCGGGCTTTCTTT | TRBV4-1 | few | - | TRBJ1-1
CASSQGVAYEQYF | TGCGCCAGCAGCCAAGGGGTCGCCTACGAGCAGTACTTC | TRBV4-1 | - | - | TRBJ2-7
CSVVRGAVGETQYF | TGCAGCGTTGTGAGGGGGGCGGTGGGAGAGACCCAGTACTTC | TRBV29-1 | - | - | TRBJ2-5
CASSLDGGTYNEQFF | TGCGCCAGCAGCTTGGACGGGGGGACCTACAATGAGCAGTTCTTC | TRBV5-1 | - | TRBD2 | TRBJ2-1
CASGTGEYNEQFF | TGTGCCAGCGGGACAGGGGAATACAATGAGCAGTTCTTC | TRBV11-3 | - | TRBD1 | TRBJ2-1
CATSSGLGTDTQYF | TGTGCCACCTCTAGCGGATTGGGCACAGATACGCAGTATTTT | TRBV7-6 | - | TRBD2 | TRBJ2-3
CASSTSGGHNEQFF | TGTGCCAGTAGCACTAGCGGGGGCCACAATGAGCAGTTCTTC | TRBV19 | - | TRBD2 | TRBJ2-1
CASSQGGGEKLFF | TGTGCCAGCAGCCAGGGGGGAGGTGAAAAACTGTTTTTT | TRBV13 | - | TRBD1 | TRBJ1-4
CANRTSGDVRYPNDYNEQFF | TGCGCCAATAGGACTAGCGGGGATGTACGGTACCCAAACGACTACAATGAGCAGTTCTTC | TRBV5-1 | - | TRBD2 | TRBJ2-1
CASSAFGYSPLHF | TGTGCCAGCAGCGCTTTTGGGTATTCACCCCTCCACTTT | TRBV9 | once | - | TRBJ1-6
CASSLRAQGNEQFF | TGTGCCAGCTCACTGCGCGCACAGGGTAATGAGCAGTTCTTC | TRBV18 | - | - | TRBJ2-1
CASSFAGRETQYF | TGTGCTAGCAGCTTCGCAGGGAGAGAGACCCAGTACTTC | TRBV7-7 | - | - | TRBJ2-5
CASTQRASVDTEAFF | TGTGCCAGCACCCAGAGGGCATCGGTTGACACTGAAGCTTTCTTT | TRBV6-1 | - | - | TRBJ1-1
CSDYGYTF | TGCAGCGACTATGGCTACACCTTC | TRBV29-1 | - | - | TRBJ1-2
CAIVGANNEQFF | TGTGCCATCGTGGGGGCCAACAATGAGCAGTTCTTC | TRBV6-5 | - | - | TRBJ2-1
CASRLAGTYEQYF | TGTGCCAGTAGACTAGCGGGGACCTACGAGCAGTACTTC | TRBV6-6 | - | TRBD2 | TRBJ2-7
CASSLKSTEAFF | TGTGCCAGCAGCTTGAAGAGCACTGAAGCTTTCTTT | TRBV5-4 | once | - | TRBJ1-1
CASSQIPGTYEQYF | TGTGCCAGCAGCCAAATTCCAGGTACCTACGAGCAGTACTTC | TRBV7-2 | - | - | TRBJ2-7
CASSVRRGQPQHF | TGTGCCAGCAGCGTGAGGAGGGGCCAGCCCCAGCATTTT | TRBV7-2 | - | - | TRBJ1-5
CASSEAQGGGGDTQYF | TGTGCCAGCAGTGAAGCACAGGGGGGAGGGGGTGATACGCAGTATTTT | TRBV6-1 | - | - | TRBJ2-3
CASSPRSGGPYYEQYF | TGTGCCAGCAGCCCCCGTAGCGGGGGCCCTTACTACGAGCAGTACTTC | TRBV7-9 | - | TRBD2 | TRBJ2-7
CSAVEGLAGVDEQYF | TGCAGCGCCGTTGAAGGGCTAGCGGGGGTCGACGAGCAGTACTTC | TRBV29-1 | once | TRBD2 | TRBJ2-7
CASTLLGNEQYF | TGTGCCAGCACTCTACTAGGGAACGAGCAGTACTTC | TRBV2 | - | - | TRBJ2-7
CASSLGYSNQPQHF | TGTGCCAGCAGCTTAGGTTATAGCAATCAGCCCCAGCATTTT | TRBV7-2 | - | - | TRBJ1-5
CASSLVRTGAFAPLHF | TGTGCCAGCAGCTTAGTCCGGACAGGGGCGTTCGCACCCCTCCACTTT | TRBV7-2 | once | TRBD1 | TRBJ1-6
CAWSVRTGLNSPLHF | TGTGCCTGGAGTGTCAGAACAGGGCTCAATTCACCCCTCCACTTT | TRBV30 | - | - | TRBJ1-6
CATSRDLQGVGQPQHF | TGTGCCACCAGCAGAGATTTACAGGGGGTAGGTCAGCCCCAGCATTTT | TRBV15 | once | TRBD1 | TRBJ1-5